The source of this T cell receptor (beta chain) is a study of multiple sclerosis patients with progressive multifocal leukoencephalopathy. Study-level points and caveats: Clones expanded at PML were already present before and during natalizumab. TRBV and TRBJ usage showed no common pattern when PML developed.

Remarks on this clone: The antigen remains unidentified.

The time point was: more than five months of natalizumab therapy. T1 marks 6 months and T2 marks 12 months of natalizumab therapy. Using immunoSEQ multiplex PCR, the repertoire was profiled, and TCRdb retains in-frame clones only, with some absent. Of about 30,000 clones in the sample, 89% were seen once. Germline V lookup: CDR1 SGHRS, CDR2 YFSETQ. The CDR3 length is 15 residues. Germline trimming cut 0 bases from V and 7 bases from J; bases unmatched to any gene: 8. The origin of this receptor is a human donor with multiple sclerosis. Sequencing was performed on PBMCs, taken from a patient treated with natalizumab. The chain uses TRBV5-1 and TRBJ1-2, with TRBD1 matching over 8 bases. The CDR3 region has the DNA TGCGCCAGCAGCTTGGAGGGGCAGGGGGCAGGTGGCTACACCTTC. As protein: CASSLEGQGAGGYTF.